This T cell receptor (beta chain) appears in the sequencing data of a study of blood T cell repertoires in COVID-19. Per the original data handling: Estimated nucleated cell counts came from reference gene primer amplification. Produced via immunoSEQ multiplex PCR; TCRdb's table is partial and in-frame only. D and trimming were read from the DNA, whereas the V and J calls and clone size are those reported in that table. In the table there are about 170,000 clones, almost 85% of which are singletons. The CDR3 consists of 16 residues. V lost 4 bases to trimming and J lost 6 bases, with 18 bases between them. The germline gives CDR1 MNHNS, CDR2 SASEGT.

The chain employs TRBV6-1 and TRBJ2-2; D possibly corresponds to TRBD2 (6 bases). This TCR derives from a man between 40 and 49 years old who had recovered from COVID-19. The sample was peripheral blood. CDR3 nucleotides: TGTGCCAGCAGTGCTCCGGGACTCTTATCTGCCGGGGAGCTGTTTTTT. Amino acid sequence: CASSAPGLLSAGELFF.